The next 27 T cell receptor beta chains were all read from a single sample in a study of shared clonotypes between healthy human individuals. Only CD45RO-negative cells positively selected for CCR7 counted as naive CD8 cells, so terminally differentiated effector memory CD45RA+ cells were excluded. TCRdb's table, derived via immunoSEQ multiplex PCR, lists solely in-frame clones and lacks some. Among millions of clones listed, over 85% were seen once. The specimen sequenced was naive CD8+ T cells sorted from blood. These receptors were obtained from a man aged 18-30 years in good health.

The CDR3 nucleotides read TGTGCCTGGACTGAGGGGGGCTCTGGGGCCAACGTCCTGACTTTC. It codes for CAWTEGGSGANVLTF. The rearrangement uses TRBV30 and TRBJ2-6; D is possibly TRBD1 or TRBD2 (6 bases each). This CDR3 comprises 15 residues. V was trimmed by 4 bases and J by 0 bases, leaving 10 bases between them. Germline assignment: CDR1 GTSNPN and CDR2 SVGIG (reference sequence).

This clone was counted once. This chain links TRBV4-3 with TRBJ1-4; TRBD1 might be the D (5 bases). This CDR3 comprises 14 residues. V was trimmed by 5 bases and J by 5 bases, leaving 12 bases between them. Looked up from germline, CDR1 is LGHNA and CDR2 is YSLEER. DNA for the CDR3: TGCGCCAGCAGCTCCGGGACGGAGAATGAAAAACTGTTTTTT. It specifies CASSSGTENEKLFF.

The gene calls are TRBV7-9 and TRBJ1-2, with D possibly matching TRBD1 (6 bases). The V end lost 4 bases, the J end lost 1 base, and 13 bases lay between the germline ends. The germline V gene encodes CDR1 SEHNR and CDR2 FQNEAQ (reference sequence). The CDR3 sequence is 15 residues long. The CDR3 coding sequence is TGTGCCAGCAGCTCCGGACAGATTAATAACTATGGCTACACCTTC. It is translated as CASSSGQINNYGYTF. Full variable domain (rest looked up from reference TRBV7-9 and TRBJ1-2): DTGVSQNPRHKITKRGQNVTFRCDPISEHNRLYWYRQTLGQGPEFLTYFQNEAQLEKSRLLSDRFSAERPKGSFSTLEIQRTEQGDSAMYLCASSSGQINNYGYTFGSGTRLTVV.

The gene calls are TRBV2 and TRBJ1-1, with D unclear. Germline V lookup: CDR1 SNHLY, CDR2 FYNNEI. Trimming took off 5 bases at V and 2 bases at J, with 9 bases between the two ends. The length of the CDR3 is 13 residues. CDR3 nucleotide sequence: TGTGCCAGCAGTAACATAGTTAACACTGAAGCTTTCTTT. Its protein product is CASSNIVNTEAFF.

The chain couples TRBV10-1 to TRBJ2-3; D is undetermined. CDR3 size: 14 residues. CDR1 is WNHNN, CDR2 SYGVQD, per germline (reference sequence). The V gene lost 4 bases and the J gene lost 2 bases, with 10 bases spanning the gap. In DNA, the CDR3 is TGCGCCAGCAGTGTTGGGCCGACCACAGATACGCAGTATTTT. This encodes CASSVGPTTDTQYF.

This chain joins TRBV11-2 and TRBJ2-5, with no clear D. Per the germline V gene, CDR1 is SGHAT and CDR2 is FQNNGV. The CDR3 consists of 13 residues. V was cut by 2 bases and J by 4 bases, with 8 bases left in between. CDR3 nucleotide sequence: TGTGCCAGCAGCTTAATGGTGGGAGAGACCCAGTACTTC. Amino acid sequence: CASSLMVGETQYF.

The chain is built from TRBV5-1 and TRBJ1-1, with a weak D call TRBD1 (5 bases). Trimming left V 4 bases short and J 6 bases short, with 13 bases between. The germline V gene has CDR1 SGHRS and CDR2 YFSETQ. The CDR3 has 13 amino acids. The CDR3 loop reads CASSLPGNPEAFF. CDR3 sequence (DNA): TGCGCCAGCAGCCTCCCAGGGAATCCTGAAGCTTTCTTT.

The V and J genes are TRBV27 and TRBJ1-1; no clear D gene. V lost 1 base and J lost 7, with 13 bases in between. CDR3 size: 14 residues. Germline assignment: CDR1 MNHEY and CDR2 SMNVEV (reference sequence). Here the CDR3 reads CASSLLSTGSEAFF. The CDR3, as DNA: TGTGCCAGCAGTTTATTATCCACGGGGAGTGAAGCTTTCTTT.

The V gene is TRBV4-2, the J gene TRBJ1-1, with D possibly TRBD1 on 5 matching bases. This CDR3 comprises 16 residues. Germline assignment: CDR1 LGHNA and CDR2 YNFKEQ. V lost 0 bases and J lost 3, with 14 bases in between. The CDR3: CASSQDAGFRYTEAFF. CDR3 nucleotide sequence: TGTGCCAGCAGCCAAGATGCAGGGTTTCGTTACACTGAAGCTTTCTTT.

The chain has TRBV7-9 and TRBJ2-3; no clear D. V was clipped by 4 bases and J by 2 bases, with 16 bases between them. The CDR3 extends over 16 amino acids. Per germline, CDR1 SEHNR and CDR2 FQNEAQ (reference sequence). The CDR3 DNA is TGTGCCAGCAGCTCCGCCCCGCTGTCGATCACAGATACGCAGTATTTT. Translated, it gives CASSSAPLSITDTQYF.

This clone appeared a few times. The chain recombines TRBV10-3 with TRBJ2-7; no reliable D call. Germline-derived CDR1 and CDR2 are ENHRY and SYGVKD. The CDR3 sequence is 14 residues long. Trimming stripped 0 bases from V and 2 bases from J, with 8 bases between. CDR3: CAISESGRTYEQYF. In DNA form, the CDR3 reads TGTGCCATCAGTGAGTCTGGCAGAACCTACGAGCAGTACTTC.

In its sample, this clone was seen once. The chain has TRBV30 and TRBJ1-3; possible D gene TRBD1, 5 bases. The CDR3 covers 12 residues. The germline V and J ends were trimmed by 3 bases and 4 bases, with 7 bases remaining between them. Germline lookup yields CDR1 GTSNPN and CDR2 SVGIG (reference sequence). CDR3 DNA sequence: TGTGCCTGGAGGAGGGGAGGAAACACCATATATTTT. It yields the protein CAWRRGGNTIYF.

The chain employs TRBV7-9 and TRBJ1-5; D possibly corresponds to TRBD1 (6 bases). CDR3 size: 14 residues. Trimming took off 5 bases at V and 4 bases at J, with 12 bases between the two ends. Germline V gene lookup returns CDR1 SEHNR and CDR2 FQNEAQ (reference sequence). The CDR3 spells CASSDVDRNQPQHF. The CDR3, as DNA: TGTGCCAGCAGCGACGTGGACAGAAATCAGCCCCAGCATTTT.

This chain links TRBV6-5 with TRBJ2-1; D may be TRBD1 or TRBD2 (5 bases each). Germline CDR1 MNHEY, CDR2 SVGAGI. Trimming took 6 bases from V and 5 from J, leaving 17 bases between them. The CDR3 is 15 amino acids. The CDR3 DNA sequence: TGTGCCAGCAGCCCACCCGGGACCCTTAACAATGAGCAGTTCTTC. It is translated as CASSPPGTLNNEQFF.

The J gene is TRBJ2-2, the V gene TRBV7-9; D is unresolved. The germline gives CDR1 SEHNR, CDR2 FQNEAQ (reference sequence). V was shortened by 5 bases and J by 5 bases, with 6 bases between the two germline ends. This CDR3 is 12 amino acids long. The CDR3, as DNA: TGTGCCAGCAGCCAGGAGACCGGGGAGCTGTTTTTT. Protein sequence: CASSQETGELFF.

This chain joins TRBV6-1 and TRBJ1-5; 8 bases map to TRBD1. The V gene's germline CDR1 is MNHNS and CDR2 SASEGT. This CDR3 has 15 residues. Trimming removed 3 bases from V and 5 bases from J; junction bases left unmatched: 6. CDR3 in DNA: TGTGCCAGCAGTGATTTCGGGACAGGTTATCAGCCCCAGCATTTT. This gives the protein CASSDFGTGYQPQHF.

V usage is TRBV4-3 and J usage is TRBJ1-3, with a possible D match to TRBD1 (6 bases). The CDR3 loop spans 15 amino acids. V was clipped by 1 base and J by 3 bases, with 10 bases between them. CDR1 is LGHNA, CDR2 YSLEER, per germline. CDR3 nucleotide sequence: TGCGCCAGCAGCCAAGTTTGCAGGGGTGGAAACACCATATATTTT. This codes for CASSQVCRGGNTIYF.

Details on this clone: In the same sample, other DNA sequences code for this CDR3. The V and J genes are TRBV6-5 and TRBJ2-3, with D possibly being TRBD1 or TRBD2 (5 bases each). The germline V and J ends were trimmed by 2 bases and 0 bases, with 6 bases remaining between them. Germline lookup yields CDR1 MNHEY and CDR2 SVGAGI. The CDR3 is 14 residues long. The CDR3 region is CASSYGGSTDTQYF. CDR3 sequence (DNA): TGTGCCAGCAGTTACGGGGGAAGCACAGATACGCAGTATTTT.

As to this clone: Additional DNA sequences in this sample encode the identical CDR3. The chain is built from TRBV18 and TRBJ1-2, with TRBD1 matching 8 bases. Germline V lookup: CDR1 KGHSH, CDR2 LQKENI. V shed 3 bases and J 6 bases; nucleotides not matched to a gene: 6. The CDR3 sequence is 14 residues long. The CDR3 bases are TGTGCCAGCTCACCTCTGGACAGGGTAGATGGCTACACCTTC. Translation: CASSPLDRVDGYTF.

This chain joins TRBV28 and TRBJ1-2; TRBD1 aligns across 8 bases. V was clipped by 6 bases and J by 4 bases; unmatched bases: 10. From germline, CDR1 is MDHEN and CDR2 SYDVKM. The CDR3 totals 15 residues. CDR3 sequence reads: CASSTQGAQGYGYTF. CDR3 DNA sequence: TGTGCCAGCAGCACGCAGGGGGCGCAAGGCTATGGCTACACCTTC.

Details on this clone: The sample contains more than one DNA sequence encoding this CDR3. The rearrangement uses TRBV27 and TRBJ1-2; the match to TRBD1 covers 12 bases. The V gene's germline CDR1 is MNHEY and CDR2 SMNVEV (reference sequence). V gave up 2 bases and J gave up 4 bases; unmatched junction bases: 2. The CDR3 has 15 residues. CDR3 sequence reads: CASSLGTGGGYGYTF. Written as DNA, the CDR3 is TGTGCCAGCAGTTTAGGGACAGGGGGCGGCTATGGCTACACCTTC.

For this clone: Other DNA sequences in this sample translate to the same CDR3. This rearrangement joins TRBV28 to TRBJ1-4; 7 positions match TRBD1. Germline CDR1 reads MDHEN; CDR2 reads SYDVKM. V shed 2 bases and J 8 bases; nucleotides not matched to a gene: 2. This CDR3 is built from 13 residues. CDR3 nucleotide sequence: TGTGCCAGCAGTTTAACAGGGGTGGAAAAACTGTTTTTT. Translating gives CASSLTGVEKLFF.

The chain couples TRBV13 to TRBJ2-1; 7 bases align to TRBD1. Germline values: CDR1 PRHDT, CDR2 FYEKMQ (reference sequence). The CDR3 is 15 residues long. V shed 6 bases and J 0 bases; nucleotides not matched to a gene: 5. Here the CDR3 reads CASRQQGSSYNEQFF. In DNA form, the CDR3 reads TGTGCCAGCAGACAACAGGGGAGCTCCTACAATGAGCAGTTCTTC.

This clone was found once. CDR3 coding DNA: TGCGCCAGCAGCCAAGAAGGAGGAGGGTCCGGGGAGCTGTTTTTT. This encodes CASSQEGGGSGELFF. The V call is TRBV4-1, the J call TRBJ2-2; D possibly corresponds to TRBD2 (6 bases). The CDR3 covers 15 residues. The V and J ends lost 0 bases and 6 bases respectively, with 11 bases between them. The germline V gene has CDR1 MGHRA and CDR2 YSYEKL.

CDR3: CASSFGGGELFF. The CDR3 DNA reads TGTGCCAGCAGCTTCGGTGGCGGGGAGCTGTTTTTT. This sequence joins TRBV5-6 and TRBJ2-2; D unclear. Trimming took 2 bases from V and 7 from J, leaving 6 bases between them. CDR3 length: 12 amino acids. Germline CDR1 reads SGHDT; CDR2 reads YYEEEE.

The chain employs TRBV6-5 and TRBJ1-2; 7 nucleotides match TRBD1. Germline-derived CDR1 and CDR2 are MNHEY and SVGAGI. The CDR3 runs to 13 residues. J gave up 5 bases and V 6 bases, and 6 bases lay outside the gene matches. Here the CDR3 DNA reads TGTGCCAGCAGCGCCGGGACAGTTTATGGCTACACCTTC. This codes for CASSAGTVYGYTF.

This clone showed up just once. The chain links TRBV27 to TRBJ2-7, with 12 nucleotides matching TRBD2. CDR1 and CDR2 (germline): MNHEY, SMNVEV (reference sequence). The CDR3 has 15 amino acids. V shed 1 base and J 5 bases; nucleotides not matched to a gene: 3. The CDR3 protein is CASSLWSSGRDEQYF. DNA for the CDR3: TGTGCCAGCAGTTTATGGTCTAGCGGGAGGGACGAGCAGTACTTC.